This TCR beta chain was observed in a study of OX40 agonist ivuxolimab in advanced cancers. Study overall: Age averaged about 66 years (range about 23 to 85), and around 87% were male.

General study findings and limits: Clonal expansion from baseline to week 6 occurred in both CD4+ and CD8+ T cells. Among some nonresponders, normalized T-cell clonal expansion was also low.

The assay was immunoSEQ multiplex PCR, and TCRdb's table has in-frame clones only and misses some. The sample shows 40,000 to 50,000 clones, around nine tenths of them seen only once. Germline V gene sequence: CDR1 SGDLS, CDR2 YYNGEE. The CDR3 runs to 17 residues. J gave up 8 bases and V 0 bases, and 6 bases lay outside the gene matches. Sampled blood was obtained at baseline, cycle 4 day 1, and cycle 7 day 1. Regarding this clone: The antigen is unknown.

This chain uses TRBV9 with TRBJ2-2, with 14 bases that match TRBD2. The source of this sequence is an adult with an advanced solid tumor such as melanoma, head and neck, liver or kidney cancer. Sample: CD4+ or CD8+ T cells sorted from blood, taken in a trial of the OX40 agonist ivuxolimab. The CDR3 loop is CASSVEGLAGVIGELFF. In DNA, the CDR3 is TGTGCCAGCAGCGTAGAGGGACTAGCGGGGGTAATAGGGGAGCTGTTTTTT.